A single T cell receptor (beta chain) is shown here with its context. Its specificity is not known. The data are from a study of shared clonotypes between healthy human individuals. Here immunoSEQ multiplex PCR was the method, and the copy in TCRdb shows in-frame clones only, minus some. Here the sample spans more than 500,000 clones, about 96% being singletons. Trimming stripped 3 bases from V and 0 bases from J, with 19 bases between. This CDR3 spans 18 amino acids. Germline CDR1 and CDR2: SGHAT and FQNNGV. Every one of the donors was a Caucasian adult that lived in Nashville, Tennessee. Study-wide findings and caveats: Only blood underwent sampling, and tissue repertoires likely differ. Naive CD4 clonotype sharing across a handful of donors was about 5%.

This receptor was taken from a woman aged 25-40 years in good health. This chain connects TRBV11-2 to TRBJ2-3, with a weak D call TRBD1 (5 bases). Input material: naive CD4+ T cells sorted from blood. Subset of the sample: CD45RA+ positively selected. CDR3 sequence reads: CASSFSGHPTLSTDTQYF. The CDR3 nucleotides read TGTGCCAGCAGCTTCTCTGGACACCCAACCCTTAGCACAGATACGCAGTATTTT. Full variable domain (rest looked up from reference TRBV11-2 and TRBJ2-3): EAGVAQSPRYKIIEKRQSVAFWCNPISGHATLYWYQQILGQGPKLLIQFQNNGVVDDSQLPKDRFSAERLKGVDSTLKIQPAKLEDSAVYLCASSFSGHPTLSTDTQYFGPGTRLTVL.